Below are 2 T cell receptor beta chains sequenced from a single sample in a study of regulatory T cells in long-lasting Graves disease. Construction of the TCR beta libraries employed iRepertoire HTBI primers in conjunction with Arm-PCR of CDR3 regions. A single record per CDR3 protein comes from TCRdb applying MiXCR to the multiplex PCR reads. The sample lists 400,000 to 500,000 distinct CDR3 sequences; 21% were seen once. As for time point: persistent/refractory GD, antithyroid drugs over 5 years with positive TRAb. Isolated PBMC RNA provided the starting material for the TCR library. The sample here was peripheral blood mononuclear cells (PBMCs), taken when the disease was refractory, from a patient treated with antithyroid drugs. These receptors were taken from a female donor with Graves disease.

The chain joins TRBV7-9 to TRBJ1-6; tentatively, D is TRBD1 (5 bases). The CDR3 is 14 amino acids. V was shortened by 3 bases and J by 7 bases, with 10 bases between the two germline ends. Germline V gene sequence: CDR1 SEHNR, CDR2 FQNEAQ (reference sequence). CDR3 loop: CASSLGVVNSPLHF. CDR3 in DNA: TGTGCCAGCAGCTTGGGGGTGGTGAATTCACCCCTCCACTTT.

The chain is built from TRBV9 and TRBJ2-7; 11 bases map to TRBD2. CDR1 is SGDLS, CDR2 YYNGEE, per germline. The J segment lost 5 bases and the V segment lost 0 bases, leaving 10 bases of the junction unmatched. The CDR3 contains 17 residues. The CDR3 loop is CASSVAASGRIAHEQYF. CDR3 nucleotides: TGTGCCAGCAGCGTAGCGGCTAGCGGGAGGATAGCCCACGAGCAGTACTTC. Combining the CDR3 with reference TRBV9 and TRBJ2-7 gives the whole variable domain DSGVTQTPKHLITATGQRVTLRCSPRSGDLSVYWYQQSLDQGLQFLIQYYNGEERAKGNILERFSAQQFPDLHSELNLSSLELGDSALYFCASSVAASGRIAHEQYFGPGTRLTVT.